These T cell receptor beta chains were read from a single sample in a study of cytomegalovirus exposure and HLA in healthy donors. The data were produced by immunoSEQ multiplex PCR, yet TCRdb's version contains in-frame clones alone and is incomplete. The sample lists some 130,000 clones, approximately 80% seen once, with about 2.6% in the top ten. Sequences were obtained from PBMCs. The receptors shown here come from a man aged 30-40 years in good health and CMV-seronegative. Each CDR3 is given with its conserved first and last residue. Fields, in order: CDR3 DNA, CDR3 protein, D gene, V gene, clone size, J gene. A D gene is named only where the DNA matches it firmly. Not all rows give a size; the values are once, few, many and, for expanded clones, a class.

cdr3_nt: TGTGCCAGCAGCCCCATGGGACTAGCCTACGAGCAGTACTTC
cdr3_aa: CASSPMGLAYEQYF
d_call: TRBD2
v_call: TRBV7-2
clone_size: -
j_call: TRBJ2-7

cdr3_nt: TGTGCCAGCAGTTTATCGGTGAGCATGAACACTGAAGCTTTCTTT
cdr3_aa: CASSLSVSMNTEAFF
d_call: -
v_call: TRBV27
clone_size: -
j_call: TRBJ1-1

cdr3_nt: TGCGCCAGCAGCTCCGGACAGGGGGGCAGCTCCTACGAGCAGTACTTC
cdr3_aa: CASSSGQGGSSYEQYF
d_call: TRBD1
v_call: TRBV5-1
clone_size: -
j_call: TRBJ2-7

cdr3_nt: TGTGCCAGCAGCCGACAGGGCGTGATCACTGAAGCTTTCTTT
cdr3_aa: CASSRQGVITEAFF
d_call: TRBD1
v_call: TRBV7-9
clone_size: -
j_call: TRBJ1-1

cdr3_nt: TGTGCCAGCAGTGTAGACAGGGGAACACTGGGAGCTTTCTTT
cdr3_aa: CASSVDRGTLGAFF
d_call: TRBD1
v_call: TRBV2
clone_size: -
j_call: TRBJ1-1

cdr3_nt: TGCAGTGCTCCGCTAGCGGGAGTGCAGTACTTC
cdr3_aa: CSAPLAGVQYF
d_call: TRBD2
v_call: TRBV20-1
clone_size: -
j_call: TRBJ2-7

cdr3_nt: TGTGCCAGCTCTCAGCCAGGGAACTACGAGCAGTACTTC
cdr3_aa: CASSQPGNYEQYF
d_call: -
v_call: TRBV18
clone_size: few
j_call: TRBJ2-7

cdr3_nt: TGTGCCAGCAGCTTAGCGTCGGGAGGGAATCAGCCCCAGCATTTT
cdr3_aa: CASSLASGGNQPQHF
d_call: -
v_call: TRBV7-6
clone_size: -
j_call: TRBJ1-5

cdr3_nt: TGTGCCAGCAGCTTAGGCCGGCAGGCCTACGAGCAGTACTTC
cdr3_aa: CASSLGRQAYEQYF
d_call: -
v_call: TRBV13
clone_size: -
j_call: TRBJ2-7

cdr3_nt: TGTGCCAGCAGTTTATCTTCGGGGGGTGGGACTGAAGCTTTCTTT
cdr3_aa: CASSLSSGGGTEAFF
d_call: -
v_call: TRBV27
clone_size: -
j_call: TRBJ1-1

cdr3_nt: TGTGCCAGCAGTTTAACGGGAGGCGAGCAGTACTTC
cdr3_aa: CASSLTGGEQYF
d_call: TRBD2
v_call: TRBV27
clone_size: -
j_call: TRBJ2-7

cdr3_nt: TGCGCCAGCAGCGTGCTACAGGGTTCGGGCACTGAAGCTTTCTTT
cdr3_aa: CASSVLQGSGTEAFF
d_call: -
v_call: TRBV5-1
clone_size: few
j_call: TRBJ1-1

cdr3_nt: TGTGCCTCCCTCAGACGGGAGTCGGTCCTACCGAGCTCCTACAATGAGCAGTTCTTC
cdr3_aa: CASLRRESVLPSSYNEQFF
d_call: -
v_call: TRBV7-8
clone_size: -
j_call: TRBJ2-1

cdr3_nt: TGTGCCAGCAGCTTAGCGGGGACTAGATTGGATGAGCAGTTCTTC
cdr3_aa: CASSLAGTRLDEQFF
d_call: TRBD2
v_call: TRBV11-1
clone_size: -
j_call: TRBJ2-1

cdr3_nt: TGTGCCAGCAGCCCACGGGACGTGGGGGCTAGCCTCTACGAGCAGTACTTC
cdr3_aa: CASSPRDVGASLYEQYF
d_call: -
v_call: TRBV7-9
clone_size: -
j_call: TRBJ2-7

cdr3_nt: TGCGCCAGCAGCCAAGGTCCAGCGGGGGGCCTCGATGAGCAGTTCTTC
cdr3_aa: CASSQGPAGGLDEQFF
d_call: TRBD2
v_call: TRBV4-3
clone_size: -
j_call: TRBJ2-1

cdr3_nt: TGTGCCAGCAGCTTACCCAGGGGACAGGGGGCCCACGAGCAGTACTTC
cdr3_aa: CASSLPRGQGAHEQYF
d_call: TRBD1
v_call: TRBV7-9
clone_size: -
j_call: TRBJ2-7

cdr3_nt: TGTGCCAGCAGCTTATTCCCGGGGGACTATGGCTACACCTTC
cdr3_aa: CASSLFPGDYGYTF
d_call: -
v_call: TRBV7-9
clone_size: -
j_call: TRBJ1-2

cdr3_nt: TGTGCCAGCAGCCCAGCGGGATTGTCCTACGAGCAGTACTTC
cdr3_aa: CASSPAGLSYEQYF
d_call: TRBD2
v_call: TRBV7-2
clone_size: -
j_call: TRBJ2-7

cdr3_nt: TGCGCCAGCAGCCCCGGGACTAGAAGGACCGGGGAGCTGTTTTTT
cdr3_aa: CASSPGTRRTGELFF
d_call: TRBD2
v_call: TRBV5-1
clone_size: -
j_call: TRBJ2-2

cdr3_nt: TGTGCCTGGAGCAGCGGCTCTAGTTTCCAAGAGACCCAGTACTTC
cdr3_aa: CAWSSGSSFQETQYF
d_call: -
v_call: TRBV30
clone_size: -
j_call: TRBJ2-5

cdr3_nt: TGTGCCAGCAGCGTAGTAGGACTAGCGGATACCGGGGAGCTGTTTTTT
cdr3_aa: CASSVVGLADTGELFF
d_call: TRBD2
v_call: TRBV9
clone_size: -
j_call: TRBJ2-2

cdr3_nt: TGTGCCTGGCGTAGCGGGAGGGCCTCCGGGGAGCTGTTTTTT
cdr3_aa: CAWRSGRASGELFF
d_call: TRBD2
v_call: TRBV30
clone_size: -
j_call: TRBJ2-2

cdr3_nt: TGCGCCAGCAGCCCGACCAGACTAGCGGGGTACAATGAGCAGTTCTTC
cdr3_aa: CASSPTRLAGYNEQFF
d_call: TRBD2
v_call: TRBV4-1
clone_size: once
j_call: TRBJ2-1

cdr3_nt: TGCGCCAGCAGGGAGGGACTAGCGGGGATCAATGAGCAGTTCTTC
cdr3_aa: CASREGLAGINEQFF
d_call: TRBD2
v_call: TRBV5-1
clone_size: -
j_call: TRBJ2-1

cdr3_nt: TGTGCCAGTAATGACCCCGGGACAGTCGGTGAGACCCAGTACTTC
cdr3_aa: CASNDPGTVGETQYF
d_call: TRBD1
v_call: TRBV19
clone_size: -
j_call: TRBJ2-5

cdr3_nt: TGTGCCAGCAGCAATAGAGGGTCTGGAAACACCATATATTTT
cdr3_aa: CASSNRGSGNTIYF
d_call: -
v_call: TRBV27
clone_size: -
j_call: TRBJ1-3

cdr3_nt: TGTGCCAGCAGCTTTGAAACGACTAGTTTT
cdr3_aa: CASSFETTSF
d_call: -
v_call: TRBV7-2
clone_size: -
j_call: TRBJ2-3

cdr3_nt: TGTGCCAGCAGGGGGACAGTGGCGACCGGGGAGCTGTTTTTT
cdr3_aa: CASRGTVATGELFF
d_call: TRBD1
v_call: TRBV9
clone_size: -
j_call: TRBJ2-2

cdr3_nt: TGTGCCAGCAGTCGAACAGGGGCGAGCTCCTACGAGCAGTACTTC
cdr3_aa: CASSRTGASSYEQYF
d_call: TRBD1
v_call: TRBV6-5
clone_size: -
j_call: TRBJ2-7

cdr3_nt: TGTGCCACCAAGGGCGGGACCAACACCGGGGAGCTGTTTTTT
cdr3_aa: CATKGGTNTGELFF
d_call: -
v_call: TRBV15
clone_size: -
j_call: TRBJ2-2

cdr3_nt: TGCGCCAGCAGCCCCCGAATCTCGGGAGTTGGGAATGAGCAGTTCTTC
cdr3_aa: CASSPRISGVGNEQFF
d_call: -
v_call: TRBV5-1
clone_size: few
j_call: TRBJ2-1

cdr3_nt: TGCGCCAGCAGCTTCGCCTCAGGACAGGGGGCTCGGGAGCAGTACTTC
cdr3_aa: CASSFASGQGAREQYF
d_call: TRBD1
v_call: TRBV5-1
clone_size: -
j_call: TRBJ2-7

cdr3_nt: TGTGCCAGCAGCCAGCCGACAGGGGGAGGGAGAGAGACCCAGTACTTC
cdr3_aa: CASSQPTGGGRETQYF
d_call: TRBD1
v_call: TRBV7-9
clone_size: few
j_call: TRBJ2-5

cdr3_nt: TGTGCCAGCAGCTTAGTCTCTTCGCGAGACACAAACTCCTACGAGCAGTACTTC
cdr3_aa: CASSLVSSRDTNSYEQYF
d_call: -
v_call: TRBV13
clone_size: -
j_call: TRBJ2-7

cdr3_nt: TGTGCCAGCAGTGGGGCGGGAGTCGGGACAGATACGCAGTATTTT
cdr3_aa: CASSGAGVGTDTQYF
d_call: TRBD2
v_call: TRBV2
clone_size: -
j_call: TRBJ2-3

cdr3_nt: TGTGCCACCCAACGGGGGTCCTACGAGCAGTACTTC
cdr3_aa: CATQRGSYEQYF
d_call: -
v_call: TRBV6-6
clone_size: -
j_call: TRBJ2-7

cdr3_nt: TGTGCCAGCAGTGAAGCAGCGGGGGGAGCCTACGAGCAGTACTTC
cdr3_aa: CASSEAAGGAYEQYF
d_call: TRBD2
v_call: TRBV2
clone_size: -
j_call: TRBJ2-7

cdr3_nt: TGTGCCTGGAGCCCAGGATTCCTAGCGGGGGGTGCTGAACCCACAGATACGCAGTATTTT
cdr3_aa: CAWSPGFLAGGAEPTDTQYF
d_call: TRBD2
v_call: TRBV30
clone_size: few
j_call: TRBJ2-3

cdr3_nt: TGTGCCACCCAGACAGGGCCAAGAACCGGGGAGCTGTTTTTT
cdr3_aa: CATQTGPRTGELFF
d_call: TRBD1
v_call: TRBV6-5
clone_size: -
j_call: TRBJ2-2

cdr3_nt: TGCAGTGCTAGACAGGGGGCTGAGCAGTTCTTC
cdr3_aa: CSARQGAEQFF
d_call: TRBD1
v_call: TRBV20-1
clone_size: -
j_call: TRBJ2-1

cdr3_nt: TGTGCCAGCAGCTTTATAATAACAGATACGCAGTATTTT
cdr3_aa: CASSFIITDTQYF
d_call: -
v_call: TRBV5-6
clone_size: -
j_call: TRBJ2-3

cdr3_nt: TGTGCCAGCAGCTATAGACGGGTCATCGCAGATACGCAGTATTTT
cdr3_aa: CASSYRRVIADTQYF
d_call: -
v_call: TRBV7-9
clone_size: -
j_call: TRBJ2-3

cdr3_nt: TGTGCTAGTGCCACGGGACTAGCGGGAGTCCTCTTCTACGAGCAGTACTTC
cdr3_aa: CASATGLAGVLFYEQYF
d_call: TRBD2
v_call: TRBV12-5
clone_size: -
j_call: TRBJ2-7

cdr3_nt: TGTGCCCGCAGGTTAGTCACTGAAGCTTTCTTT
cdr3_aa: CARRLVTEAFF
d_call: -
v_call: TRBV30
clone_size: few
j_call: TRBJ1-1

cdr3_nt: TGCAGCGTAAGAGGAACTCTGAACACTGAAGCTTTCTTT
cdr3_aa: CSVRGTLNTEAFF
d_call: -
v_call: TRBV29-1
clone_size: once
j_call: TRBJ1-1

cdr3_nt: TGTGCCAGCAGCTTGTCAGGGTCTGGAAACACCATATATTTT
cdr3_aa: CASSLSGSGNTIYF
d_call: -
v_call: TRBV5-4
clone_size: -
j_call: TRBJ1-3

cdr3_nt: TGCGCCAGCAGGGTACAGGCGGACTATGGCTACACCTTC
cdr3_aa: CASRVQADYGYTF
d_call: -
v_call: TRBV5-1
clone_size: -
j_call: TRBJ1-2

cdr3_nt: TGTGCCAGCAGTTTCGCGGCAGGGTGGAACACTGAAGCTTTCTTT
cdr3_aa: CASSFAAGWNTEAFF
d_call: -
v_call: TRBV27
clone_size: -
j_call: TRBJ1-1

cdr3_nt: TGTGCCAGCAGTCAACCCAGTTATAGCAATCAGCCCCAGCATTTT
cdr3_aa: CASSQPSYSNQPQHF
d_call: -
v_call: TRBV28
clone_size: -
j_call: TRBJ1-5

cdr3_nt: TGCGCCAGCAGCTTGGCGGGAGGGAATACCGGGGAGCTGTTTTTT
cdr3_aa: CASSLAGGNTGELFF
d_call: TRBD2
v_call: TRBV5-1
clone_size: -
j_call: TRBJ2-2

cdr3_nt: TGTGCCCACCCGGGAGAGCAGTACTTC
cdr3_aa: CAHPGEQYF
d_call: -
v_call: TRBV21-1
clone_size: -
j_call: TRBJ2-7

cdr3_nt: TGTGCCAGCAGCTTAGAACAGTTACTTTCCTACGAGCAGTACTTC
cdr3_aa: CASSLEQLLSYEQYF
d_call: -
v_call: TRBV7-8
clone_size: -
j_call: TRBJ2-7

cdr3_nt: TGTGCCAGCAGCGTAGGGGGGGGTACCTACGAGCAGTACTTC
cdr3_aa: CASSVGGGTYEQYF
d_call: TRBD2
v_call: TRBV9
clone_size: -
j_call: TRBJ2-7

cdr3_nt: TGCGCCAGCAGTCCACACCAGGGGGACGGGGAAGATACGCAGTATTTT
cdr3_aa: CASSPHQGDGEDTQYF
d_call: TRBD1
v_call: TRBV10-1
clone_size: -
j_call: TRBJ2-3

cdr3_nt: TGTGCCAGCAGCTTATTGGGACAGGGGAATGGCTACCCCTTC
cdr3_aa: CASSLLGQGNGYPF
d_call: TRBD1
v_call: TRBV7-2
clone_size: once
j_call: TRBJ1-2

cdr3_nt: TGTGCCAGCAGTTTAATAGGACAGGGTAATGAAAAACTGTTTTTT
cdr3_aa: CASSLIGQGNEKLFF
d_call: TRBD1
v_call: TRBV28
clone_size: -
j_call: TRBJ1-4

cdr3_nt: TGTGCCAGCAGTCGTCGGGAGGATGAGCAGTTCTTC
cdr3_aa: CASSRREDEQFF
d_call: TRBD2
v_call: TRBV11-2
clone_size: -
j_call: TRBJ2-1

cdr3_nt: TGTGCCAGCAGAGTAGTAGAATATGGCTACACCTTC
cdr3_aa: CASRVVEYGYTF
d_call: -
v_call: TRBV2
clone_size: -
j_call: TRBJ1-2